This TCR beta chain was retrieved from a study of CD8 T cells in Susac syndrome. The authors negatively isolated CD8+ and CD4+ T cells and FACS-enriched TEMRA cells. The RNA, about 0.45 to 1 ug, was put through reverse transcription using random hexamers. An immunoSEQ multiplex PCR generated amplified TCR beta CDR3 products spanning 54 Vbeta and 13 Jbeta. TCRdb re-called the immunoSEQ multiplex PCR reads with MiXCR, one entry per CDR3 protein. The sample contains about 290,000 distinct CDR3 sequences, roughly 85% of which appear only once. The CDR3 length is 16 residues. CDR1 is SGHAT and CDR2 is FQNNGV in the germline V gene. The J segment lost 1 base and the V segment lost 5 bases, leaving 5 bases of the junction unmatched.

This sequence joins TRBV11-2 and TRBJ2-3; 11 bases agree with TRBD2. Source material: CD8+ T cells from PBMCs. The TCR originated in a human donor with multiple sclerosis. The CDR3 DNA is TGTGCCAGCAGCACCGGGACTAGCGGACGCACAGATACGCAGTATTTT. Encoded protein: CASSTGTSGRTDTQYF.